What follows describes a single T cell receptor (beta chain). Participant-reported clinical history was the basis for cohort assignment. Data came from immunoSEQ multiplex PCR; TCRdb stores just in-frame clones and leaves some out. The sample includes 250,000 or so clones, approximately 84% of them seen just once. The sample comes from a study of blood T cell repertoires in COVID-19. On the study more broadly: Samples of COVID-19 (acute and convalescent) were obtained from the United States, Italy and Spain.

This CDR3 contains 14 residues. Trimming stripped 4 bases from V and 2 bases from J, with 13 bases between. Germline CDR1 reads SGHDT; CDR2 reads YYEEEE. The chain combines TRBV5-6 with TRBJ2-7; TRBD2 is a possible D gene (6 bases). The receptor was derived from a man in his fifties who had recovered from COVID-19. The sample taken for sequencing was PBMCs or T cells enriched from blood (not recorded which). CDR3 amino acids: CASSPTSIPYEQYF. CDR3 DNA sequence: TGTGCCAGCAGCCCGACTAGTATCCCCTACGAGCAGTACTTC.